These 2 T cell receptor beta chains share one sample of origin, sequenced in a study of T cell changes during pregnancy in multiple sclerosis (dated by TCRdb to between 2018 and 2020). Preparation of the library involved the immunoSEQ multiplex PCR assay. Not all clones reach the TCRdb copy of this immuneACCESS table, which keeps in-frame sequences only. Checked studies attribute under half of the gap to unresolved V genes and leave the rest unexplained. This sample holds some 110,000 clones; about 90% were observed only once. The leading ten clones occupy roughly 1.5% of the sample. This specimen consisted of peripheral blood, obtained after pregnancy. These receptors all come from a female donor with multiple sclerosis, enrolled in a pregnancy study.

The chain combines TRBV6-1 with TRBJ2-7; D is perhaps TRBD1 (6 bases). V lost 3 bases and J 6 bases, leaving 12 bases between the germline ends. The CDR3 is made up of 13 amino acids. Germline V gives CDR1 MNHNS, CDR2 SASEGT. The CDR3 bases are TGTGCCAGCAGTGAGGGGACACCTCCCGAGCAGTACTTC. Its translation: CASSEGTPPEQYF.

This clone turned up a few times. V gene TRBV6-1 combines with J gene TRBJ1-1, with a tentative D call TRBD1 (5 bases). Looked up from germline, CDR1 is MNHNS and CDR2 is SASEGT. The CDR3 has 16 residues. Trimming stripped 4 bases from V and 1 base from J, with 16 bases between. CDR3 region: CASSGRRGGGNTEAFF. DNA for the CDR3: TGTGCCAGCAGTGGGCGGAGGGGAGGAGGGAACACTGAAGCTTTCTTT.